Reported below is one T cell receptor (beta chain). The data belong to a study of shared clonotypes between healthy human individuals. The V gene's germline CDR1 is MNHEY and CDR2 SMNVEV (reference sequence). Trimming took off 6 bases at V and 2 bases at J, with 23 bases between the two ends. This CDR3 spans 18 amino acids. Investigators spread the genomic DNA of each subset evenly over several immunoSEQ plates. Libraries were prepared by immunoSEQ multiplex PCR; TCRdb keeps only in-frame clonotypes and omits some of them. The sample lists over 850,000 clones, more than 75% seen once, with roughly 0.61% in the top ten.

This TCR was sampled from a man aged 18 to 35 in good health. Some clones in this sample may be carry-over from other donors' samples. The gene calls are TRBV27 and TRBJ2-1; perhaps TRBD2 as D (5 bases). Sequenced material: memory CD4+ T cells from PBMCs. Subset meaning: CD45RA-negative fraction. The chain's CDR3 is CASRSHGLGGQTYNEQFF. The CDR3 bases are TGTGCCAGCAGATCGCATGGCCTCGGCGGGCAGACCTACAATGAGCAGTTCTTC.